What follows are 11 T cell receptor beta chains derived from one specimen sequenced in a study of cytomegalovirus exposure and HLA in healthy donors. This PCR relied on a set of 60 Vbeta primers and 13 Jbeta primers. The method was immunoSEQ multiplex PCR; TCRdb's version includes in-frame clones alone and lacks a portion of them. The sample yields about 190,000 clones, 80% to 85% seen once. The sequencing input was PBMCs. The source of these receptors is a woman younger than 35 in good health and CMV-seronegative.

The gene calls are TRBV5-1 and TRBJ2-1; TRBD2 aligns across 8 bases. The V gene end was trimmed by 2 bases and the J gene end by 8 bases; junction bases not matched to a gene: 9. The germline V gene has CDR1 SGHRS and CDR2 YFSETQ. The CDR3 runs to 15 residues. Here the CDR3 DNA reads TGCGCCAGCAGCTTCACGGGACTAGTTAGGGATGAGCAGTTCTTC. Its translation: CASSFTGLVRDEQFF.

The genes are TRBV7-2 and TRBJ2-7, with TRBD2 as a possible D gene (5 bases). This CDR3 contains 14 residues. The V gene lost 3 bases and the J gene lost 0 bases, with 9 bases spanning the gap. The germline V gene encodes CDR1 SGHTA and CDR2 FQGNSA. The CDR3 coding sequence is TGTGCCAGCAGCTTCACTAGGACCTCCTACGAGCAGTACTTC. It specifies CASSFTRTSYEQYF.

Turning to this clone: The identical CDR3 is also encoded by other nucleotide sequences in the sample. The chain joins TRBV5-4 to TRBJ2-2, with 14 positions matching TRBD2. In germline, CDR1 is SGHNT, CDR2 YYREEE (reference sequence). After removal of 4 bases from V and 2 bases from J, the junction contained 4 bases not matched to a gene. The CDR3 is 17 amino acids. The CDR3 region is CASSLGLAGGNTGELFF. The DNA for the CDR3 is TGTGCCAGCAGCCTCGGACTAGCGGGGGGCAACACCGGGGAGCTGTTTTTT.

This clone has a handful of counts. The chain is built from TRBV6-1 and TRBJ2-7, with 8 bases matching TRBD1. This CDR3 contains 15 residues. Trimming cost V 4 bases and J 3 bases; bases outside gene matches: 8. The germline gives CDR1 MNHNS, CDR2 SASEGT. The CDR3 nucleotides are TGTGCCAGCAGTGGAGGACAGGGCCTCGGCTACGAGCAGTACTTC. Residues: CASSGGQGLGYEQYF.

The rearrangement uses TRBV19 and TRBJ1-5; D remains ambiguous. CDR3 length equals 16 residues. Trimming stripped 1 base from V and 0 bases from J, with 10 bases between. CDR1 is LNHDA and CDR2 is SQIVND in the germline V gene (reference sequence). CDR3 nucleotide sequence: TGTGCCAGTAGTATAGTTGGCAGTTATAGCAATCAGCCCCAGCATTTT. Its translation: CASSIVGSYSNQPQHF.

V gene TRBV7-9 combines with J gene TRBJ2-3, with D unresolved. The CDR3 has 13 residues. Trimming stripped 4 bases from V and 7 bases from J, with 12 bases between. Germline CDR1 is SEHNR and CDR2 is FQNEAQ (reference sequence). The CDR3 DNA is TGTGCCAGCAGCTCCGGTCGGGTAAATACGCAGTATTTT. Its translation: CASSSGRVNTQYF. The full variable domain, with the rest looked up from reference TRBV7-9 and TRBJ2-3, is DTGVSQNPRHKITKRGQNVTFRCDPISEHNRLYWYRQTLGQGPEFLTYFQNEAQLEKSRLLSDRFSAERPKGSFSTLEIQRTEQGDSAMYLCASSSGRVNTQYFGPGTRLTVL.

The rearrangement uses TRBV27 and TRBJ1-3, with 9 bases aligning to TRBD1. This CDR3 region has 15 residues. After removal of 5 bases from V and 4 bases from J, the junction contained 6 bases not matched to a gene. Germline loops: CDR1 MNHEY, CDR2 SMNVEV (reference sequence). The CDR3 here is CASSPRTGVGNTIYF. The CDR3 nucleotides read TGTGCCAGCAGTCCACGGACAGGGGTCGGAAACACCATATATTTT.

The genes are TRBV18 and TRBJ2-3, with 7 bases that match TRBD1. CDR3 length equals 15 residues. Per germline, CDR1 KGHSH and CDR2 LQKENI. The junction had 6 bases not matched to a gene; V was cut back by 4 bases and J by 2 bases. The CDR3 here is CASSRQGLDTDTQYF. The CDR3 nucleotides are TGTGCCAGCTCACGACAGGGATTGGACACAGATACGCAGTATTTT. The whole variable domain, filled in from reference TRBV18 and TRBJ2-3, reads NAGVMQNPRHLVRRRGQEARLRCSPMKGHSHVYWYRQLPEEGLKFMVYLQKENIIDESGMPKERFSAEFPKEGPSILRIQQVVRGDSAAYFCASSRQGLDTDTQYFGPGTRLTVL.

The V gene is TRBV5-1, the J gene TRBJ2-7; D possibly corresponds to TRBD2 (6 bases). Germline CDR1 reads SGHRS; CDR2 reads YFSETQ. V lost 4 bases, J lost 3 bases, and 11 bases lay in between. This CDR3 spans 13 amino acids. CDR3 coding DNA: TGCGCCAGCAGCGGGGAGGTCTTCTACGAGCAGTACTTC. It translates to CASSGEVFYEQYF. Looking up the rest from reference TRBV5-1 and TRBJ2-7 gives the full variable domain: KAGVTQTPRYLIKTRGQQVTLSCSPISGHRSVSWYQQTPGQGLQFLFEYFSETQRNKGNFPGRFSGRQFSNSRSEMNVSTLELGDSALYLCASSGEVFYEQYFGPGTRLTVT.

V and J are TRBV19 and TRBJ2-7; a possible D gene is TRBD2 (6 bases). CDR3 length: 15 residues. CDR1 and CDR2 from the germline V gene are LNHDA and SQIVND (reference sequence). The V gene lost 4 bases and the J gene lost 2 bases, with 15 bases spanning the gap. The CDR3 is CASSTYSGTPYEQYF. The CDR3 DNA follows: TGTGCCAGTAGTACCTACTCCGGGACTCCCTACGAGCAGTACTTC.

The J gene is TRBJ1-2, the V gene TRBV6-1; D call uncertain. CDR1 MNHNS and CDR2 SASEGT come from the germline V gene. Trimming pared 4 bases from V and 1 base from J, leaving 16 bases between. This CDR3 contains 16 residues. The CDR3 here is CASSALTGGLNYGYTF. The CDR3 DNA is TGTGCCAGCAGTGCATTGACCGGAGGACTTAACTATGGCTACACCTTC.